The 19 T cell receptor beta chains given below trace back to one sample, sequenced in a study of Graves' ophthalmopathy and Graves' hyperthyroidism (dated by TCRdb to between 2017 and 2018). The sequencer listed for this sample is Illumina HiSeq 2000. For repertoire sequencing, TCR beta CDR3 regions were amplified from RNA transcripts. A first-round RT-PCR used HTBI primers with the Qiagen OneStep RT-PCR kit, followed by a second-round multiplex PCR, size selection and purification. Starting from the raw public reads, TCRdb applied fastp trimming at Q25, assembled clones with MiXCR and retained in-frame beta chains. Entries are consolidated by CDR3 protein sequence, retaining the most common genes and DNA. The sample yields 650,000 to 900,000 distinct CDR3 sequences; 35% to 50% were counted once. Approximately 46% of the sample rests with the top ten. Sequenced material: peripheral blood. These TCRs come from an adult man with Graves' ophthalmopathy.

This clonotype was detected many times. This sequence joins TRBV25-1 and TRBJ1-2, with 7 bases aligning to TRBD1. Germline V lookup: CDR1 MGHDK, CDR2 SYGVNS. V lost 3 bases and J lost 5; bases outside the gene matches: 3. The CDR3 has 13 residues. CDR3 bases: TGTGCCAGCAGTGAGGGGACAGCGTATGGCTACACCTTC. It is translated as CASSEGTAYGYTF.

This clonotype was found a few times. The CDR3 protein is CASLSHSGYTF. The CDR3 bases are TGTGCCAGCCTAAGTCATTCCGGCTACACCTTC. V and J are TRBV6-6 and TRBJ1-2; D not resolved. V dropped 8 bases and J dropped 8 bases, with 12 bases sitting between them. CDR3 length: 11 residues. The germline V gene encodes CDR1 MNHNY and CDR2 SVGAGI (reference sequence).

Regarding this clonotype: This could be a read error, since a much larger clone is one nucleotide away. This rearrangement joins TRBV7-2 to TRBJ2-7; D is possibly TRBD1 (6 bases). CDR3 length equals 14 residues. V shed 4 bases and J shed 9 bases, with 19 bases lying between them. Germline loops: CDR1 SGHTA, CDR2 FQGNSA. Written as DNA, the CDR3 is TGTGCCAGCAGCTCCCGAGGGGGAGCCGACGTGCAGTACTTC. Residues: CASSSRGGADVQYF.

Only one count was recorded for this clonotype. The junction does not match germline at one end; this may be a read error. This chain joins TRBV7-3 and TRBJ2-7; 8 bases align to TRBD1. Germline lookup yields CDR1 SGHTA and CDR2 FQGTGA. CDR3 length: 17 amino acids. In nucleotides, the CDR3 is TGTGCCAGCAGCGTAACTTCAATCGGGACAGGCTCCTACGAGCAGTACTTC. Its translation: CASSVTSIGTGSYEQYF. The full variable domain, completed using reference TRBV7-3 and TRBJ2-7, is GAGVSQTPSNKVTEKGKYVELRCDPISGHTALYWYRQSLGQGPEFLIYFQGTGAADDSGLPNDRFFAVRPEGSVSTLKIQRTERGDSAVYLCASSVTSIGTGSYEQYFGPGTRLTVT.

The CDR3 sequence is CASSLFGRGYGYTF. CDR3 in DNA: TGTGCCAGCAGTTTGTTTGGCAGGGGCTATGGCTACACCTTC. This chain links TRBV12-3 or TRBV12-4 with TRBJ1-2; D might be TRBD1 (6 bases). This CDR3 has 14 amino acids. V lost 3 bases and J lost 4, with 12 bases in between.

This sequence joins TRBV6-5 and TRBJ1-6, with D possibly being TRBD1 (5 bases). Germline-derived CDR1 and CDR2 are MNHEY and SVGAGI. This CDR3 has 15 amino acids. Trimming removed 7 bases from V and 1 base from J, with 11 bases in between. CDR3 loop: CASKQDGSYNSPLHF. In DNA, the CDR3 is TGTGCCAGCAAACAGGACGGATCCTATAATTCACCCCTCCACTTT.

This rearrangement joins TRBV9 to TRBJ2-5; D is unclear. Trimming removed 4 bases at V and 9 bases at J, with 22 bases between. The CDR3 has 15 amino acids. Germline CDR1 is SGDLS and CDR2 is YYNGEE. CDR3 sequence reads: CASSPQLHSGQPQYF. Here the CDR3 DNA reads TGTGCCAGCAGCCCCCAACTGCACAGTGGTCAGCCCCAGTACTTC. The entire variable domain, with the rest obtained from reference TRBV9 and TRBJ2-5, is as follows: DSGVTQTPKHLITATGQRVTLRCSPRSGDLSVYWYQQSLDQGLQFLIQYYNGEERAKGNILERFSAQQFPDLHSELNLSSLELGDSALYFCASSPQLHSGQPQYFGPGTRLLVL.

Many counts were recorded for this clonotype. For the CDR3, the DNA is TGTGCCAGCAGTGGGGGGACTGGCAAAGAGACCCAGTACTTC. Translating gives CASSGGTGKETQYF. J is TRBJ2-5 and V is TRBV2, with D possibly being TRBD2 (6 bases). Germline V gene data show CDR1 as SNHLY and CDR2 as FYNNEI. V lost 4 bases and J lost 3, with 12 bases in between. There are 14 residues in the CDR3.

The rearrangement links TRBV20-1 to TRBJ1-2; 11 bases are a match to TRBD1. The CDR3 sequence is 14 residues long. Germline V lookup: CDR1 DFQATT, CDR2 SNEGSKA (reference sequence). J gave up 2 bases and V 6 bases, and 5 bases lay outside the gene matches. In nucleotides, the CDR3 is TGCAGTGCGCGGACAGGGGGCCAGAACTATGGCTACACCTTC. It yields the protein CSARTGGQNYGYTF.

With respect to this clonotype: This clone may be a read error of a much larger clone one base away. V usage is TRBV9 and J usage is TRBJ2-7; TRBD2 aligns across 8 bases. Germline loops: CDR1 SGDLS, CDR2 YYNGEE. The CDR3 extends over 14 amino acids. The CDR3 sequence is CASSLGGRTYERYF. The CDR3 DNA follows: TGTGCCAGCAGCTTAGGCGGGAGGACCTACGAGCGGTACTTC.

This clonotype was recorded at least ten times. CDR3 nucleotides: TGTGCCAGCAGCCAAGGGATCCGGGACTATCAGTACTTC. Its translation is CASSQGIRDYQYF. The chain employs TRBV14 and TRBJ2-5; TRBD2 matches 7 bases. This CDR3 is 13 amino acids long. Germline values: CDR1 SGHDN, CDR2 FVKESK. The V segment lost 1 base and the J segment 11 bases; nucleotides outside the gene matches: 7.

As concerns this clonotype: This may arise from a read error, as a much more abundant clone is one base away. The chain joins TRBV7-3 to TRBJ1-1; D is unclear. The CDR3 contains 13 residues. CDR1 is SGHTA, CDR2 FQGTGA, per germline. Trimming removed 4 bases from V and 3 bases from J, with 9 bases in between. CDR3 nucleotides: TGTGCCAGCAGCTCAGAGGTCGACACTGAAGCTTTCTTT. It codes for CASSSEVDTEAFF.

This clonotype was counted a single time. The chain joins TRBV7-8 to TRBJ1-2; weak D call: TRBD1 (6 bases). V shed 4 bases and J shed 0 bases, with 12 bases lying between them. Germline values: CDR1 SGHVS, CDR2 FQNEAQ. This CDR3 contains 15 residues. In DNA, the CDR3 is TGTGCCAGCAGCTCCCCCAGGGGACCTAACTATGGCTACACCTTC. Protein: CASSSPRGPNYGYTF.

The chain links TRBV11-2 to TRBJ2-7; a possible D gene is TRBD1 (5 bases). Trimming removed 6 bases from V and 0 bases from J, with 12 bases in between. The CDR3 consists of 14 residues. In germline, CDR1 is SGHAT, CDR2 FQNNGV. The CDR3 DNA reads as TGTGCCAGCAGTTACACGACAGACTCCTACGAGCAGTACTTC. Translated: CASSYTTDSYEQYF.

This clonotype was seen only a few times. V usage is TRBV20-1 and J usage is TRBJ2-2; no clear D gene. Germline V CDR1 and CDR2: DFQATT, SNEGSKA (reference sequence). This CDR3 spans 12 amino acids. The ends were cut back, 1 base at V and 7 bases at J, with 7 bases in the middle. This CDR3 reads CSARAEGGELFF. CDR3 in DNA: TGCAGTGCTAGAGCGGAAGGCGGGGAGCTGTTTTTT.

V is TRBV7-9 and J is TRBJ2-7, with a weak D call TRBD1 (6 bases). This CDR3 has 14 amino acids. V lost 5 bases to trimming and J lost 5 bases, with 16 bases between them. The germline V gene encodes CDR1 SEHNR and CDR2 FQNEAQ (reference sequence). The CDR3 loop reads CASSHGQGSNEQYF. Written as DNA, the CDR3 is TGTGCCAGCAGCCACGGCCAGGGGTCCAACGAGCAGTACTTC.

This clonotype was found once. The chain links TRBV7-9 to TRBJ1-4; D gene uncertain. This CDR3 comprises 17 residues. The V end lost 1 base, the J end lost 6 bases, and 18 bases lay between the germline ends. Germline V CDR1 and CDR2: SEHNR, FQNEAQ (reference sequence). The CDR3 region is CASSLGSGFMGYEKLFF. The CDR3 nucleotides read TGTGCCAGCAGCTTAGGGTCGGGATTCATGGGATATGAAAAACTGTTTTTT.

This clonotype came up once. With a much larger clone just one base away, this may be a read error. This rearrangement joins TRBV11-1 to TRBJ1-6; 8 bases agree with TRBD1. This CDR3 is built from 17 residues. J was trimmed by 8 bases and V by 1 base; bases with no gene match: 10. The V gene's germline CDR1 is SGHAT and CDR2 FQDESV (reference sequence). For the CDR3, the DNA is TGTGCCAGCAGCTTAGGGAACAGGACAGGGTGGGATTCACCCCTCCACTTT. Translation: CASSLGNRTGWDSPLHF.

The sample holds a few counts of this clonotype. The CDR3 reads CSASHYLEGRNSPLHF. CDR3 DNA: TGCAGTGCTAGCCATTATCTAGAAGGGCGCAATTCACCCCTCCACTTT. The V and J genes are TRBV20-1 and TRBJ1-6; D is unresolved. Germline values: CDR1 DFQATT, CDR2 SNEGSKA (reference sequence). Trimming took off 3 bases at V and 7 bases at J, with 19 bases between the two ends. The CDR3 runs to 16 residues.